Sequencing of this TCR beta chain was carried out in a study of PD-L1 blockade in urothelial cancer. As for the study in general: There were a median of about 140,000 T cells in blood samples. Findings and limits, study-wide: Larger 3-week expansion of tumor-associated blood clones was seen in durable-benefit patients. Having blood TCR clonality under the median before treatment predicted better survival.

Germline V gene sequence: CDR1 SGHTA, CDR2 FQGTGA. V lost 1 base and J lost 8; bases outside the gene matches: 5. This CDR3 is 16 amino acids long. As to this clone: Its antigen is still unknown.

Time point in this sample: pretreatment peripheral blood. The assay was immunoSEQ multiplex PCR, and TCRdb's table has in-frame clones only and misses some. The table lists around 43,000 clones, approximately 90% of them singletons, with 25% in the top ten. This receptor was identified in a donor at least 40 years old with urothelial cancer. The material sequenced was PBMCs, taken around atezolizumab (anti-PD-L1) treatment. The chain recombines TRBV7-3 with TRBJ2-1; the match to TRBD2 covers 13 bases. This CDR3 is CASSLRATSGRHEQFF. CDR3 sequence (DNA): TGTGCCAGCAGCTTAAGGGCGACTAGCGGGAGGCATGAGCAGTTCTTC.